These 12 T cell receptor beta chains came from one sample sequenced in a study of cytomegalovirus exposure and HLA in healthy donors. The PCR used 60 Vbeta and 13 Jbeta primers. Generated by immunoSEQ multiplex PCR, the TCRdb table keeps only in-frame clones and is missing some. This table holds about 240,000 clones, around 81% found once. Material: PBMCs. The receptor set was obtained from a woman in her sixties in good health and CMV-seropositive.

This clone was detected only a few times. The chain links TRBV5-1 to TRBJ2-5; 8 positions match TRBD1. This CDR3 spans 16 amino acids. Germline V gene sequence: CDR1 SGHRS, CDR2 YFSETQ. V lost 6 bases to trimming and J lost 5 bases; unmatched junction nucleotides: 15. CDR3 residues: CASTLLFIRQGETQYF. CDR3 nucleotides: TGCGCCAGCACCCTACTATTCATTAGACAGGGGGAGACCCAGTACTTC.

The rearrangement links TRBV29-1 to TRBJ1-1; tentatively, D is TRBD1 (5 bases). V shed 0 bases and J shed 4 bases, with 15 bases lying between them. Germline lookup yields CDR1 SQVTM and CDR2 ANQGSEA. The CDR3 runs 15 residues. The CDR3 coding sequence is TGCAGCGTTGAAGACCGACCACCCCAGGGCACTGAAGCTTTCTTT. This codes for CSVEDRPPQGTEAFF.

The V gene is TRBV4-1, the J gene TRBJ2-1; 10 nucleotides line up with TRBD2. V trimming: 4 bases; J trimming: 9 bases; junction bases outside the gene matches: 12. This CDR3 spans 16 amino acids. The germline V gene has CDR1 MGHRA and CDR2 YSYEKL. The CDR3 bases are TGCGCCAGCAGCCCGCCGGGACTAGCGTTCAAGGGTGAGCAGTTCTTC. Translating it yields CASSPPGLAFKGEQFF.

A single count supports this clone. The genes are TRBV27 and TRBJ1-1; 9 bases line up with TRBD1. J was trimmed by 1 base and V by 3 bases; bases with no gene match: 0. The CDR3 totals 14 residues. Germline loops: CDR1 MNHEY, CDR2 SMNVEV (reference sequence). The CDR3 sequence is CASSLGQGNTEAFF. In DNA, the CDR3 is TGTGCCAGCAGTTTGGGACAGGGGAACACTGAAGCTTTCTTT.

This sequence joins TRBV19 and TRBJ1-5, with D perhaps matching TRBD1 (6 bases). Trimming took 11 bases from V and 0 from J, leaving 20 bases between them. The CDR3 has 16 residues. Germline V gene sequence: CDR1 LNHDA, CDR2 SQIVND (reference sequence). CDR3 residues: CASLRRGPGSNQPQHF. CDR3 nucleotides: TGTGCCTCCCTCAGGCGGGGGCCGGGTAGCAATCAGCCCCAGCATTTT.

The rearrangement joins TRBV2 to TRBJ2-1, with TRBD2 identical over 7 bases. In germline, CDR1 is SNHLY, CDR2 FYNNEI. Trimming at V came to 0 bases and at J to 8 bases, leaving 19 bases not matched to a gene. This CDR3 has 19 residues. The CDR3 coding sequence is TGTGCCAGCAGTGAAGCTTTAATCCTTGCTGGGAGGGCGAGCTATGAGCAGTTCTTC. Residues: CASSEALILAGRASYEQFF.

The CDR3 is CASSSTPQGFTEAFF. The CDR3 DNA follows: TGCGCCAGCAGCTCGACTCCACAGGGCTTCACTGAAGCTTTCTTT. The rearrangement uses TRBV5-1 and TRBJ1-1; TRBD1 is a possible D gene (6 bases). This CDR3 has 15 amino acids. From germline, CDR1 is SGHRS and CDR2 YFSETQ. With 3 bases removed from V and 4 bases from J, the gap between germline ends came to 16 bases.

The rearrangement links TRBV7-2 to TRBJ2-7; TRBD2 matches 12 bases. In germline, CDR1 is SGHTA, CDR2 FQGNSA. The junction had 5 bases not matched to a gene; V was cut back by 1 base and J by 7 bases. There are 15 residues in the CDR3. The CDR3 DNA sequence: TGTGCCAGCAGCTTAGGAGGACTAGCGGGAAAAGAGCAGTACTTC. Translated: CASSLGGLAGKEQYF.

The chain uses TRBV4-1 and TRBJ1-6, with 10 bases matching TRBD1. This CDR3 contains 16 residues. Germline CDR1 and CDR2: MGHRA and YSYEKL. After removal of 1 base from V and 7 bases from J, the junction contained 4 bases not matched to a gene. CDR3 in DNA: TGCGCCAGCAGCCAAGTGGGACAGGGGAGAAATTCACCCCTCCACTTT. It codes for CASSQVGQGRNSPLHF.

This sequence joins TRBV19 and TRBJ2-1; weak D call: TRBD1 (6 bases). V was shortened by 7 bases and J by 2 bases, with 24 bases between the two germline ends. The germline V gene has CDR1 LNHDA and CDR2 SQIVND (reference sequence). CDR3 size: 18 residues. The CDR3, as DNA: TGTGCCAGTATGAAGATTCCCCCCCGGGACATCCCCTACAATGAGCAGTTCTTC. Its protein is CASMKIPPRDIPYNEQFF.

J is TRBJ1-2 and V is TRBV6-5, with 7 bases aligning to TRBD1. Germline V gene data show CDR1 as MNHEY and CDR2 as SVGAGI. This CDR3 region has 15 residues. V trimming: 0 bases; J trimming: 4 bases; junction bases outside the gene matches: 5. The CDR3: CASSYSAEGAYGYTF. Here the CDR3 DNA reads TGTGCCAGCAGTTACTCGGCGGAGGGGGCCTATGGCTACACCTTC.

This chain joins TRBV11-3 and TRBJ2-5; 8 positions match TRBD1. The CDR3 extends over 15 amino acids. The V segment lost 1 base and the J segment 5 bases; nucleotides outside the gene matches: 6. Germline assignment: CDR1 SGHNT and CDR2 YENEEA. The CDR3: CASSLGQGRWETQYF. The CDR3 DNA reads TGTGCCAGCAGCTTAGGACAGGGGAGGTGGGAGACCCAGTACTTC.